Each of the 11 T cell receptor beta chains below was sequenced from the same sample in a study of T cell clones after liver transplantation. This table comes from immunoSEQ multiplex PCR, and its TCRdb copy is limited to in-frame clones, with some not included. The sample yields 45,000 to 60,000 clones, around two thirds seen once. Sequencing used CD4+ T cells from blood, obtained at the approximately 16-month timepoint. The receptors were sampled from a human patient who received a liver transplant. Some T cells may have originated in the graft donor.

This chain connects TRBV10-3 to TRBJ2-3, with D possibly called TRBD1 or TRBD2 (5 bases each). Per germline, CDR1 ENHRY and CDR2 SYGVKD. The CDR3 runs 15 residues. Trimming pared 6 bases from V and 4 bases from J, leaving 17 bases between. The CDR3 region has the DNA TGTGCCATCAGGGGGGTAGGTGGGCCTTCAGATACGCAGTATTTT. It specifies CAIRGVGGPSDTQYF.

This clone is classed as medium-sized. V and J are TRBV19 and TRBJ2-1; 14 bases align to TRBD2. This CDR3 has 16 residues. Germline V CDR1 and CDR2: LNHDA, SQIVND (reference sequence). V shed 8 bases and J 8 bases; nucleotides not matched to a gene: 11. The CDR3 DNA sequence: TGTGCCAGTCACGGACTAGCGGGAGGAAAACGGGATGAGCAGTTCTTC. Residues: CASHGLAGGKRDEQFF.

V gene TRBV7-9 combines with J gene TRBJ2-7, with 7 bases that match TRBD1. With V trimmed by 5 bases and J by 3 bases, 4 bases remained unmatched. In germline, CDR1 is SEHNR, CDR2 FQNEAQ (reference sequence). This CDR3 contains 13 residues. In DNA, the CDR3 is TGTGCCAGCAGCCGGACAGGCGTCTACGAGCAGTACTTC. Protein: CASSRTGVYEQYF.

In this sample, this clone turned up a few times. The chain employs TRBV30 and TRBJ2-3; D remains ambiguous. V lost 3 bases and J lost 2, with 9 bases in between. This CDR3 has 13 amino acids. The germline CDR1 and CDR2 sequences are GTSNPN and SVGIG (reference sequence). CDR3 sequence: CAWRRQPTDTQYF. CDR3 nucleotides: TGTGCCTGGAGACGGCAGCCCACAGATACGCAGTATTTT.

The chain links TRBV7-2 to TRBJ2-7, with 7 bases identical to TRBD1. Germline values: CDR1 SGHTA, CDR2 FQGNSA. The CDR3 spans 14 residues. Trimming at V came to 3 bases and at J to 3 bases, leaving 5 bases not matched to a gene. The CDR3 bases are TGTGCCAGCAGCTTTGGGACAGTAGGCTACGAGCAGTACTTC. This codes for CASSFGTVGYEQYF.

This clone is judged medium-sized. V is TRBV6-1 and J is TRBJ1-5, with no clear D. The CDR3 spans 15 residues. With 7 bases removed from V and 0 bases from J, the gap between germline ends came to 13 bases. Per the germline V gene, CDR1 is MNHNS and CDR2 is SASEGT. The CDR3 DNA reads TGTGCCAGCACCAAAGTTTTGCATAGCAATCAGCCCCAGCATTTT. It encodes CASTKVLHSNQPQHF.

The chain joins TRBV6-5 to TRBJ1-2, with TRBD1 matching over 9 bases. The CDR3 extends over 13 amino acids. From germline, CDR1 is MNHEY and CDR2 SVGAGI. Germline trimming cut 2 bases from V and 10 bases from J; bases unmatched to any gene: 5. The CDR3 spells CASSYTGQGDYTF. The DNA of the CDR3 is TGTGCCAGCAGTTACACGGGACAGGGTGACTACACCTTC.

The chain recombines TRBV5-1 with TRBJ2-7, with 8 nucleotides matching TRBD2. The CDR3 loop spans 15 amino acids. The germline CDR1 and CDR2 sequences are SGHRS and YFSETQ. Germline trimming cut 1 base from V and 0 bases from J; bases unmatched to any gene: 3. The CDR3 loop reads CASSLNAGGSYEQYF. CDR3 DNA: TGCGCCAGCAGCTTGAACGCGGGGGGCTCCTACGAGCAGTACTTC.

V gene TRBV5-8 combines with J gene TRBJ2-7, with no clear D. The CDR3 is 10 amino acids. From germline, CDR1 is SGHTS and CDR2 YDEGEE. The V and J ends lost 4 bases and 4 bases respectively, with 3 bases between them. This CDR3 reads CASSIYEQYF. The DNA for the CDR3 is TGTGCCAGCAGCATTTACGAGCAGTACTTC.

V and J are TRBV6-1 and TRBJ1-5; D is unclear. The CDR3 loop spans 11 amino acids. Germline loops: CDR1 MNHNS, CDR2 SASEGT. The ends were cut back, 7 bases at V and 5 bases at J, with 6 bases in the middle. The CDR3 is CASNTDQPQHF. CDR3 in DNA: TGTGCCAGCAATACGGATCAGCCCCAGCATTTT.

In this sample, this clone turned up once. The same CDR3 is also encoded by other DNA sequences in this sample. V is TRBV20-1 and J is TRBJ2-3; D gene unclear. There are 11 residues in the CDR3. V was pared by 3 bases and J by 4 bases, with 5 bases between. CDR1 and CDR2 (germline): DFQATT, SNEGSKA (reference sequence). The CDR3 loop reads CSARFPDTQYF. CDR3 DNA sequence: TGCAGTGCTAGGTTCCCAGATACGCAGTATTTT.